One and the same sample provided the 15 T cell receptor beta chains below, sequenced in a study of shared clonotypes between healthy human individuals. Profiling relied on immunoSEQ multiplex PCR, and the TCRdb table lists in-frame clones only, not all of them. Of about 320,000 clones in the sample, around 86% were seen once. Sequences were obtained from memory CD8+ T cells sorted from blood. Regarding subset: CD45RO+ cells pooled with CCR7-negative TemRA cells. These receptors all come from a man younger than 35 in good health.

Only one count was recorded for this clone. The chain uses TRBV6-5 and TRBJ1-2, with unresolved D. Germline V lookup: CDR1 MNHEY, CDR2 SVGAGI. This CDR3 has 13 residues. V dropped 0 bases and J dropped 4 bases, with 6 bases sitting between them. This chain's CDR3 is CASSYSRIYGYTF. The CDR3, as DNA: TGTGCCAGCAGTTACTCTCGGATCTATGGCTACACCTTC.

The chain carries TRBV19 and TRBJ2-2, with 10 bases identical to TRBD2. The CDR3 has 17 amino acids. The germline CDR1 and CDR2 sequences are LNHDA and SQIVND (reference sequence). Trimming removed 3 bases from V and 5 bases from J; junction bases left unmatched: 9. The CDR3 is CASSMVIAGGGTGELFF. CDR3 in DNA: TGTGCCAGTAGTATGGTAATAGCGGGAGGCGGGACCGGGGAGCTGTTTTTT.

A single count supports this clone. The rearrangement links TRBV30 to TRBJ2-1; D gene unclear. This CDR3 is 12 amino acids long. V was pared by 0 bases and J by 9 bases, with 9 bases between. CDR1 and CDR2 from the germline V gene are GTSNPN and SVGIG (reference sequence). Here the CDR3 reads CAWSVAESEQFF. CDR3 nucleotide sequence: TGTGCCTGGAGTGTTGCGGAATCTGAGCAGTTCTTC. Based on the CDR3 plus reference TRBV30 and TRBJ2-1, the full variable domain is SQTIHQWPATLVQPVGSPLSLECTVEGTSNPNLYWYRQAAGRGLQLLFYSVGIGQISSEVPQNLSASRPQDRQFILSSKKLLLSDSGFYLCAWSVAESEQFFGPGTRLTVL.

The sample holds a few counts of this clone. V and J are TRBV5-1 and TRBJ2-5, with no clear D. Trimming took 0 bases from V and 2 from J, leaving 8 bases between them. CDR1 is SGHRS, CDR2 YFSETQ, per germline. The CDR3 spans 14 residues. The CDR3 loop is CASSLGLAQETQYF. DNA for the CDR3: TGCGCCAGCAGCTTGGGACTCGCTCAAGAGACCCAGTACTTC.

This clone was picked up a small number of times. One junction end disagrees with the germline gene, perhaps due to a read error. The rearrangement links TRBV4-3 to TRBJ1-4; no clear D. The germline gives CDR1 LGHNA, CDR2 YSLEER. This CDR3 has 15 amino acids. The CDR3 loop is CASTQSSSTNEKLFF. CDR3 in DNA: TGCGCCAGCACCCAAAGTTCTTCAACTAATGAAAAACTGTTTTTT.

V usage is TRBV5-1 and J usage is TRBJ1-2, with D maybe TRBD1 (5 bases). Germline-derived CDR1 and CDR2 are SGHRS and YFSETQ. This CDR3 is 12 amino acids long. The germline V and J ends were trimmed by 3 bases and 3 bases, with 6 bases remaining between them. CDR3 region: CASSWDDYGYTF. CDR3 DNA: TGCGCCAGCAGCTGGGACGACTATGGCTACACCTTC.

The rearrangement links TRBV7-9 to TRBJ2-7, with 13 bases lining up with TRBD2. In germline, CDR1 is SEHNR, CDR2 FQNEAQ (reference sequence). The CDR3 has 18 residues. V was clipped by 5 bases and J by 1 base; unmatched bases: 11. The CDR3 loop is CASSPGLAGASFSYEQYF. CDR3 nucleotides: TGTGCCAGCAGCCCCGGACTAGCGGGGGCTAGTTTTTCCTACGAGCAGTACTTC.

The gene calls are TRBV10-3 and TRBJ2-3; maybe TRBD1 (5 bases). Germline CDR1 ENHRY, CDR2 SYGVKD. This CDR3 has 14 residues. The V and J ends lost 5 bases and 4 bases respectively, with 13 bases between them. The chain's CDR3 is CAISLNRNPDTQYF. In nucleotides, the CDR3 is TGTGCCATCAGTCTGAACAGGAACCCAGATACGCAGTATTTT.

The CDR3, as DNA: TGTGCCAGCAGCCTTGGTTGGGGATCGCAAGAGACCCAGTACTTC. It specifies CASSLGWGSQETQYF. V and J are TRBV9 and TRBJ2-5; unclear D gene. CDR3 size: 15 residues. Germline lookup yields CDR1 SGDLS and CDR2 YYNGEE. V lost 4 bases and J 2 bases, leaving 15 bases between the germline ends.

The V call is TRBV10-2, the J call TRBJ1-1; D is unresolved. The germline V gene encodes CDR1 WSHSY and CDR2 SAAADI. V was pared by 2 bases and J by 3 bases, with 10 bases between. This CDR3 comprises 14 residues. The DNA of the CDR3 is TGCGCCAGCAGTGAGGCGGTTAGGTACACTGAAGCTTTCTTT. It translates to CASSEAVRYTEAFF.

The chain employs TRBV27 and TRBJ2-3; 9 bases match TRBD1. Germline-derived CDR1 and CDR2 are MNHEY and SMNVEV (reference sequence). The CDR3 runs 16 residues. The V gene end was trimmed by 4 bases and the J gene end by 5 bases; junction bases not matched to a gene: 10. CDR3: CASSSPGTGIEDTQYF. The CDR3, as DNA: TGTGCCAGCAGTTCTCCCGGGACAGGGATCGAAGATACGCAGTATTTT.

As regards this clone: The identical CDR3 is also encoded by other nucleotide sequences in the sample. This sequence joins TRBV10-2 and TRBJ2-7; D gene unclear. V was trimmed by 3 bases and J by 4 bases, leaving 4 bases between them. CDR3 length equals 11 residues. Per germline, CDR1 WSHSY and CDR2 SAAADI. CDR3 amino acids: CASSEGYEQYF. CDR3 DNA: TGCGCCAGCAGTGAAGGTTACGAGCAGTACTTC.

The chain couples TRBV27 to TRBJ1-6; D gene ambiguous. CDR1 and CDR2 from the germline V gene are MNHEY and SMNVEV (reference sequence). Trimming pared 0 bases from V and 3 bases from J, leaving 6 bases between. The CDR3 has 15 residues. CDR3 residues: CASSLSQFYNSPLHF. Written as DNA, the CDR3 is TGTGCCAGCAGTTTATCTCAGTTCTATAATTCACCCCTCCACTTT.

The rearrangement uses TRBV28 and TRBJ2-1; perhaps TRBD2 as D (5 bases). V was cut by 1 base and J by 0 bases, with 10 bases left in between. The CDR3 is 16 residues long. CDR1 and CDR2 (germline): MDHEN, SYDVKM. For the CDR3, the DNA is TGTGCCAGCAGTTTATTCGCCGGGAACTCCTACAATGAGCAGTTCTTC. It specifies CASSLFAGNSYNEQFF.

This chain connects TRBV7-9 to TRBJ2-2; 9 bases map to TRBD2. The CDR3 sequence is 16 residues long. Per germline, CDR1 SEHNR and CDR2 FQNEAQ (reference sequence). V lost 4 bases to trimming and J lost 6 bases; unmatched junction nucleotides: 9. The CDR3 nucleotides are TGTGCCAGCAGCTGGCATAGCGGGAGAATTTCCGGGGAGCTGTTTTTT. It translates to CASSWHSGRISGELFF.